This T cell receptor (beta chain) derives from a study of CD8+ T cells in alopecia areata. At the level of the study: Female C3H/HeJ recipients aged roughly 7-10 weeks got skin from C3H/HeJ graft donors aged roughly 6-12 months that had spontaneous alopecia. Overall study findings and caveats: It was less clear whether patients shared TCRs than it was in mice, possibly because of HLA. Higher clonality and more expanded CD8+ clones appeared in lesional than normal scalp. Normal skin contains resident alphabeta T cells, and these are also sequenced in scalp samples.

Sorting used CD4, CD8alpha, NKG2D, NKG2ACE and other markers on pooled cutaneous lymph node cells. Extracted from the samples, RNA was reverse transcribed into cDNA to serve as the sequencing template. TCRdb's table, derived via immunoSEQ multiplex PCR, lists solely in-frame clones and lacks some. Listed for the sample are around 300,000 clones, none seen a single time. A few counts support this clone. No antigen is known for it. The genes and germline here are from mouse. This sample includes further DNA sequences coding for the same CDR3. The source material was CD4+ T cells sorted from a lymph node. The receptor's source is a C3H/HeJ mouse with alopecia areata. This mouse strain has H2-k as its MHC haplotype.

CDR3 amino acids: CTCSAGQSAETLYF. The sequenced CDR3 bases are TGCACCTGCAGTGCGGGACAAAGTGCAGAA. The chain is built from TRBV1 and TRBJ2-3, with D perhaps TRBD1 (6 bases). The read terminates 4 residues ahead of where the CDR3 ends, so the germline J gene completes it. There are 14 residues in the CDR3. CDR1 NSQYPW and CDR2 LRSPGD come from the germline V gene (reference sequence). The V gene lost 3 bases and the J gene lost 0 bases, with 7 bases spanning the gap. Filled out from reference TRBV1 and TRBJ2-3, the complete variable domain reads VTLLEQNPRWRLVPRGQAVNLRCILKNSQYPWMSWYQQDLQKQLQWLFTLRSPGDKEVKSLPGADYLATRVTDTELRLQVANMSQGRTLYCTCSAGQSAETLYFGSGTRLTVL.